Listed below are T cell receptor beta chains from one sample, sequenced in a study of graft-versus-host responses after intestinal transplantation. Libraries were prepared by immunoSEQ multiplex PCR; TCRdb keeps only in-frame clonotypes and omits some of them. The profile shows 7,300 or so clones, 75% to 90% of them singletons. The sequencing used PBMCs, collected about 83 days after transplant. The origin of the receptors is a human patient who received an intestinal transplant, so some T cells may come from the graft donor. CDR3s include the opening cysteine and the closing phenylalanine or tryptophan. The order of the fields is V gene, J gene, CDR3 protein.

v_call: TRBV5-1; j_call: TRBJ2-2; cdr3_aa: CASSLTSGGAANTGELFF
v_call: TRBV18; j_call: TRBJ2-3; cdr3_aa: CASSPGGDTQYF
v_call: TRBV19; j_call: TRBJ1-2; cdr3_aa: CASIGTGGDDYGYTF
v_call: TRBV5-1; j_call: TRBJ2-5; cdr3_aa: CASSLAGGETQYF
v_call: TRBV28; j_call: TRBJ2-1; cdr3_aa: CASSLFRGQGGNEQFF
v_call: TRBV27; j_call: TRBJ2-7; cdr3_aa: CASSPTGGLSYEQYF
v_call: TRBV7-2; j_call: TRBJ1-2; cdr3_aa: CASSLGGLSDYGYTF
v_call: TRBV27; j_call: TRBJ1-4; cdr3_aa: CASSPHRGKLFF
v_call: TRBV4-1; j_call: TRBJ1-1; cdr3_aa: CASSPLTGNTEAFF
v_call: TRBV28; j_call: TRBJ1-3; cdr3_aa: CASSLRDRNTIYF
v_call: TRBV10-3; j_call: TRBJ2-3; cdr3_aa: CATNIPPGSSTDTQYF
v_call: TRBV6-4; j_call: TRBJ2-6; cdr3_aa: CASSEGTGANVLTF
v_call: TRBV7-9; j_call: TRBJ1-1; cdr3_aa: CASSNNKFEAFF
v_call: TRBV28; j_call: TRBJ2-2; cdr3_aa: CASSFFGDAAHTGELFF
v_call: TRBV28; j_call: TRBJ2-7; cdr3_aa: CASSYNRAEQYF
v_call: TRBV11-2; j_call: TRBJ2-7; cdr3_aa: CASSLVGWVRLDSYEQYF
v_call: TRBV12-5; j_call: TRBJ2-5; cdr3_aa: CASGLELVEGGDETQYF
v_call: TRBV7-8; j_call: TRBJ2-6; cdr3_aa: CASSSLYGANVLTF
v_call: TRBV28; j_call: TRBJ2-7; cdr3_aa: CASTKGTEPYEQYF
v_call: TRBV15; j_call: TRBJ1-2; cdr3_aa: CATSRDFNYGYTF
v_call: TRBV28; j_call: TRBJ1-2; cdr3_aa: CASSLLPGQGYGYTF
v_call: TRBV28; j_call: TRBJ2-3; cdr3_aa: CASSLRRLGGDTQYF
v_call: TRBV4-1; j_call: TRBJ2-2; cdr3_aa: CASSQEGPWTDTGELFF